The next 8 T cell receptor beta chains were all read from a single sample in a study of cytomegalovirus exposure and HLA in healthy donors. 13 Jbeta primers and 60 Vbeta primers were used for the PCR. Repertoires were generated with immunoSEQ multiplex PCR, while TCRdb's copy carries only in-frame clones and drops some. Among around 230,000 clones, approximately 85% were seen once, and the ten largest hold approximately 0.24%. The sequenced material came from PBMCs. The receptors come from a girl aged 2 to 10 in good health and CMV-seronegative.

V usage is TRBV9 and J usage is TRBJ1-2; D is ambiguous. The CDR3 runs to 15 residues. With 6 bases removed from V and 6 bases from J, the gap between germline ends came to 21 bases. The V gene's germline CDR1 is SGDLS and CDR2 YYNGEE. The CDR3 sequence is CASTFEGISRDGYTF. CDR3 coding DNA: TGTGCCAGCACTTTCGAGGGTATATCGAGGGATGGCTACACCTTC.

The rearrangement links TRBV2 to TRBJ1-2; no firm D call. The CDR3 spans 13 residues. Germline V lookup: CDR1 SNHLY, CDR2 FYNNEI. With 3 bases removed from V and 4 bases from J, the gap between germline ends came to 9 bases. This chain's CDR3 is CASSDRGTYGYTF. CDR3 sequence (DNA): TGTGCCAGCAGTGACCGAGGAACCTATGGCTACACCTTC. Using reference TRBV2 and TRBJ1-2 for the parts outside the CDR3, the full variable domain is EPEVTQTPSHQVTQMGQEVILRCVPISNHLYFYWYRQILGQKVEFLVSFYNNEISEKSEIFDDQFSVERPDGSNFTLKIRSTKLEDSAMYFCASSDRGTYGYTFGSGTRLTVV.

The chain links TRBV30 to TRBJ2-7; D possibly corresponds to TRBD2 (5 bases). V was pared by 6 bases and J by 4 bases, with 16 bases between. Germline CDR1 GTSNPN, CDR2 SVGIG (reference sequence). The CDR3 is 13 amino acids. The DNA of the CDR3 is TGTGCCTGCACCCTGGACTCCCTGTACGAGCAGTACTTC. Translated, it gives CACTLDSLYEQYF.

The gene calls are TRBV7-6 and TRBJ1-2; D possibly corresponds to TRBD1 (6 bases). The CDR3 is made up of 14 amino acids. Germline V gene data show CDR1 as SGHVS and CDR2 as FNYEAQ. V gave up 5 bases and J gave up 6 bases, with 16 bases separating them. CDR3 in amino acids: CASSSNTGSHGYTF. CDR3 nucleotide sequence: TGTGCCAGCAGCAGTAACACAGGGAGCCATGGCTACACCTTC. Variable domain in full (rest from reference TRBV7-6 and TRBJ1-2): GAGVSQSPRYKVTKRGQDVALRCDPISGHVSLYWYRQALGQGPEFLTYFNYEAQQDKSGLPNDRFSAERPEGSISTLTIQRTEQRDSAMYRCASSSNTGSHGYTFGSGTRLTVV.

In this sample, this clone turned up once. CDR3 in DNA: TGTGCCAGTAGTATAGGGGGAGAGTACTATGGCTACACCTTC. This sequence encodes CASSIGGEYYGYTF. The rearrangement uses TRBV19 and TRBJ1-2; D not certain. Trimming stripped 1 base from V and 3 bases from J, with 9 bases between. The CDR3 spans 14 residues. The germline CDR1 and CDR2 sequences are LNHDA and SQIVND (reference sequence).

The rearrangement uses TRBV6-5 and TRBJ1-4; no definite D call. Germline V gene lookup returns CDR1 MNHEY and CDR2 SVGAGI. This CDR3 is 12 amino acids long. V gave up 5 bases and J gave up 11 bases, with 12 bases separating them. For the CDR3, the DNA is TGTGCCAGCAGTGAAGTGGCGGGTAAACTGTTTTTT. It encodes CASSEVAGKLFF.

The CDR3 region has the DNA TGTGCCAGCGCCCGGGGGGGGCAGCCCCTCTACGAGCAGTACTTC. This codes for CASARGGQPLYEQYF. The gene calls are TRBV7-8 and TRBJ2-7; 8 bases are shared with TRBD2. V lost 8 bases, J lost 3 bases, and 12 bases stayed unmatched. The CDR3 extends over 15 amino acids. Germline-derived CDR1 and CDR2 are SGHVS and FQNEAQ.

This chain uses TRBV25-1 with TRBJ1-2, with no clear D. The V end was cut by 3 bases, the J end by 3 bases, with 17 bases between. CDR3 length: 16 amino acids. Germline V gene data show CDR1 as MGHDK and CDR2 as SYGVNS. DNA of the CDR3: TGTGCCAGCAGTGAGGCGTACGTGGGGAGTCACTATGGCTACACCTTC. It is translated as CASSEAYVGSHYGYTF.